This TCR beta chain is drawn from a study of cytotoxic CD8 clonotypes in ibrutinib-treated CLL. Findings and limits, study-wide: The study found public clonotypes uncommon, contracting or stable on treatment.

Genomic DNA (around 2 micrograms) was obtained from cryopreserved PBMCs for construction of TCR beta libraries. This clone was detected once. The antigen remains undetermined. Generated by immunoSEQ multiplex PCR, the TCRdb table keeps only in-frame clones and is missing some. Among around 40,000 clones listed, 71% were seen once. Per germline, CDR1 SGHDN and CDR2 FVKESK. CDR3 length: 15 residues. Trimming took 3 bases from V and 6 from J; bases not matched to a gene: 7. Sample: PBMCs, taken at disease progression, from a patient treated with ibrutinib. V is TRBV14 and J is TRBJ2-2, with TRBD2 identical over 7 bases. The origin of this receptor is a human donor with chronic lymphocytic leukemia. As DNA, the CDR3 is TGTGCCAGCAGCCAGAGGACTAGAGGGTCCGGGGAGCTGTTTTTT. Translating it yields CASSQRTRGSGELFF.